This T cell receptor beta chain was observed in a study of CD8 T cells in ankylosing spondylitis. Study-level results: Within matched ankylosing spondylitis synovial fluid, disease-linked clones were reportedly significantly enriched.

Many counts were recorded for this clonotype. Its target is unknown. TCRdb called the 5' RACE reads again in MiXCR, with one record for every CDR3 protein. This sample carries some 130,000 distinct CDR3 sequences, 9.3% of them seen once, and the ten largest clones take approximately 3.4%. Trimming removed 0 bases from V and 5 bases from J, with 9 bases in between. The CDR3 consists of 13 residues. Germline CDR1 and CDR2: SGHDT and YYEEEE. The sample was blood, either unsorted or a sorted T cell fraction (not recorded which). The chain has TRBV5-6 and TRBJ2-7; tentatively, D is TRBD1 (5 bases). The source of this sequence is a male donor with ankylosing spondylitis or in good health (not recorded which). The CDR3 reads CASSLGWGDEQYF. The CDR3 bases are TGTGCCAGCAGCTTGGGCTGGGGCGACGAGCAGTACTTC. Variable domain in full (rest from reference TRBV5-6 and TRBJ2-7): DAGVTQSPTHLIKTRGQQVTLRCSPKSGHDTVSWYQQALGQGPQFIFQYYEEEERQRGNFPDRFSGHQFPNYSSELNVNALLLGDSALYLCASSLGWGDEQYFGPGTRLTVT.